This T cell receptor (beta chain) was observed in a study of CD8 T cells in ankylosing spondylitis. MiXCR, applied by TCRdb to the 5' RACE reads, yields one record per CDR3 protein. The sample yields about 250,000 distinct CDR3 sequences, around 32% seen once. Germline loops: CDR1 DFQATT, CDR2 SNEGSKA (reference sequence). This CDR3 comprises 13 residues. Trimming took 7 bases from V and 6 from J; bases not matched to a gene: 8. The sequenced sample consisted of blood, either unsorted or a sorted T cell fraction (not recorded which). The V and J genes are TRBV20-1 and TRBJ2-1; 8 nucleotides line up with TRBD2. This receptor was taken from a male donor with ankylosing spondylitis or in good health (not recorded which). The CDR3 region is CSEGGTSLNEQFF. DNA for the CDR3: TGCAGTGAAGGAGGGACTAGTCTCAATGAGCAGTTCTTC.